These T cell receptor beta chains were read from a single sample in a study of OX40 agonist ivuxolimab in advanced cancers. Produced via immunoSEQ multiplex PCR; TCRdb's table is partial and in-frame only. The table records about 45,000 clones, roughly 90% of them present only once. Specimen: CD4+ or CD8+ T cells sorted from blood, collected in a trial of the OX40 agonist ivuxolimab. The receptors here all came from an adult with an advanced solid tumor such as melanoma, head and neck, liver or kidney cancer. The CDR3 runs from the conserved cysteine through the conserved F or W. D genes are given only for firm matches. Rows may omit the clone size; those that give it use once, few, many or a size class.

abundance	v_gene	j_gene	d_gene	CDR3aa	CDR3nt
.	TRBV15	TRBJ2-7	TRBD2	CATFAPGGDEQYF	TGTGCCACCTTTGCCCCCGGGGGGGACGAGCAGTACTTC
.	TRBV7-2	TRBJ2-3	.	CASSSRGLGGSTDTQYF	TGTGCCAGCAGCTCACGAGGCCTGGGGGGAAGCACAGATACGCAGTATTTT
.	TRBV5-1	TRBJ2-1	.	CASSFSTRVGDEQFF	TGCGCCAGCAGCTTTTCGACAAGGGTAGGCGATGAGCAGTTCTTC
.	TRBV5-6	TRBJ2-3	TRBD2	CASIYFGTSANTDTQYF	TGTGCCAGCATCTACTTCGGTACTAGCGCGAACACAGATACGCAGTATTTT
.	TRBV7-6	TRBJ1-2	.	CASSSPGVYGYTF	TGTGCCAGCAGCTCGCCTGGGGTCTATGGCTACACCTTC
.	TRBV20-1	TRBJ2-7	.	CSAGEYEQYF	TGCAGTGCCGGAGAGTACGAGCAGTACTTC
once	TRBV30	TRBJ2-7	.	CAWSVKDMAEQYF	TGTGCCTGGAGTGTTAAGGACATGGCCGAGCAGTACTTC
.	TRBV6-5	TRBJ1-6	.	CASTTGSPLHF	TGTGCCAGCACCACAGGTTCACCCCTCCACTTT
.	TRBV7-9	TRBJ2-4	.	CASSQTGFVTKNIQYF	TGTGCCAGCAGCCAAACAGGGTTTGTTACCAAAAACATTCAGTACTTC
.	TRBV5-1	TRBJ1-4	.	CASSNELNRHEKLFF	TGCGCCAGCAGCAACGAACTGAACCGGCATGAAAAACTGTTTTTT
.	TRBV6-5	TRBJ2-1	.	CASSLDENPYNEQFF	TGTGCCAGCAGTCTAGATGAGAACCCCTACAATGAGCAGTTCTTC
.	TRBV6-6	TRBJ2-7	.	CASSQRGSGVYEQYF	TGTGCCAGCAGTCAGAGAGGGTCAGGGGTCTACGAGCAGTACTTC
.	TRBV6-1	TRBJ1-1	.	CATAGRRTEAFF	TGTGCCACCGCCGGGCGGCGGACTGAAGCTTTCTTT
.	TRBV10-2	TRBJ1-1	.	CAAINSGNTEAFF	TGCGCCGCCATTAACAGCGGTAACACTGAAGCTTTCTTT
.	TRBV9	TRBJ2-7	.	CASSVGTSRDYEQYF	TGTGCCAGCAGCGTTGGTACTAGCAGGGACTACGAGCAGTACTTC
once	TRBV27	TRBJ2-1	.	CASSLGPGASYNEQFF	TGTGCCAGCAGTTTAGGTCCGGGAGCGTCCTACAATGAGCAGTTCTTC
.	TRBV7-9	TRBJ2-3	.	CASSLFQGPGTPNTDTQYF	TGTGCCAGCAGCTTGTTTCAGGGCCCCGGGACTCCGAATACAGATACGCAGTATTTT
.	TRBV5-1	TRBJ2-1	TRBD2	CASSFGTSGPYNEQFF	TGCGCCAGCAGCTTTGGGACTAGCGGGCCCTACAATGAGCAGTTCTTC
.	TRBV5-1	TRBJ2-5	.	CASSLWGGFGETQYF	TGCGCCAGCAGCTTGTGGGGCGGTTTCGGTGAGACCCAGTACTTC
once	TRBV4-1	TRBJ2-7	.	CASSQGTSYEQYF	TGCGCCAGCAGCCAAGGGACTTCCTACGAGCAGTACTTC
.	TRBV10-3	TRBJ2-3	.	CAISLTDTDTQYF	TGTGCCATCAGTCTGACAGACACAGATACGCAGTATTTT
.	TRBV9	TRBJ2-5	TRBD2	CASTPGHFTREQYF	TGTGCCAGCACTCCAGGCCACTTTACGCGGGAGCAGTACTTC
.	TRBV19	TRBJ1-3	.	CASSLTGTSGNTIYF	TGTGCCAGTAGTTTGACTGGGACCTCTGGAAACACCATATATTTT
.	TRBV7-2	TRBJ2-4	.	CASSLRVIHPLAKNIQYF	TGTGCCAGCAGCTTAAGGGTAATACACCCATTAGCCAAAAACATTCAGTACTTC
once	TRBV5-1	TRBJ2-1	.	CASSLTLGYEQFF	TGCGCCAGCAGCTTGACCCTAGGGTATGAGCAGTTCTTC
.	TRBV19	TRBJ2-3	.	CASRPGFTDTQYF	TGTGCCAGTCGCCCGGGGTTTACAGATACGCAGTATTTT
.	TRBV4-2	TRBJ2-1	.	CASSQHHRGGNNEQFF	TGTGCCAGCAGCCAACACCACAGGGGAGGTAACAATGAGCAGTTCTTC
once	TRBV6-5	TRBJ2-5	.	CASTPRSSQETQYF	TGTGCCAGCACCCCCAGGAGTTCCCAAGAGACCCAGTACTTC
.	TRBV4-1	TRBJ1-5	TRBD1	CASSNRDRGDQPQHF	TGCGCCAGCAGCAACCGGGACAGGGGTGATCAGCCCCAGCATTTT
.	TRBV9	TRBJ2-1	.	CASSVSGARNEQFF	TGTGCCAGCAGCGTATCGGGAGCTCGGAATGAGCAGTTCTTC
.	TRBV16	TRBJ2-3	TRBD1	CASSQFRTGADTQYF	TGTGCCAGCAGCCAATTCCGAACAGGGGCAGATACGCAGTATTTT
.	TRBV27	TRBJ2-3	TRBD2	CASSLLISGRASHTQYF	TGTGCCAGCAGTTTATTGATTAGCGGGAGGGCCTCCCATACGCAGTATTTT
.	TRBV12-5	TRBJ2-7	.	CASRSLNSYEQYF	TGTGCTAGCCGAAGCTTAAACTCCTACGAGCAGTACTTC
.	TRBV29-1	TRBJ1-2	TRBD1	CSVEDSQGARYGYTF	TGCAGCGTTGAAGATTCCCAGGGGGCGCGGTATGGCTACACCTTC
.	TRBV2	TRBJ2-3	.	CASSEDEGQGTSDTQYF	TGTGCCAGCAGTGAAGATGAGGGCCAGGGGACCTCCGATACGCAGTATTTT
.	TRBV5-1	TRBJ2-7	.	CASSLEETYEQYF	TGCGCCAGCAGCTTGGAAGAGACCTACGAGCAGTACTTC